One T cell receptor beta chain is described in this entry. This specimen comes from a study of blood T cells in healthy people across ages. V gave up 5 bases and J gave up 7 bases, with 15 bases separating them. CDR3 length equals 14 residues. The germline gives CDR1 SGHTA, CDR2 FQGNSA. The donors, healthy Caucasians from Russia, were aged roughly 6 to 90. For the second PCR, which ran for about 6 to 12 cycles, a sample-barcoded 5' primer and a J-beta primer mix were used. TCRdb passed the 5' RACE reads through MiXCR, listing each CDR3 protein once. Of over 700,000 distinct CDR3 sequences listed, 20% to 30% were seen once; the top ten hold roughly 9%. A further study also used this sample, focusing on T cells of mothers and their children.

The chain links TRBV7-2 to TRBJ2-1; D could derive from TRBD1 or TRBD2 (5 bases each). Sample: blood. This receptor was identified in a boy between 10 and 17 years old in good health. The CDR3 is CASSPRDPRNEQFF. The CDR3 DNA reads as TGTGCCAGCAGCCCTCGGGACCCAAGGAATGAGCAGTTCTTC.